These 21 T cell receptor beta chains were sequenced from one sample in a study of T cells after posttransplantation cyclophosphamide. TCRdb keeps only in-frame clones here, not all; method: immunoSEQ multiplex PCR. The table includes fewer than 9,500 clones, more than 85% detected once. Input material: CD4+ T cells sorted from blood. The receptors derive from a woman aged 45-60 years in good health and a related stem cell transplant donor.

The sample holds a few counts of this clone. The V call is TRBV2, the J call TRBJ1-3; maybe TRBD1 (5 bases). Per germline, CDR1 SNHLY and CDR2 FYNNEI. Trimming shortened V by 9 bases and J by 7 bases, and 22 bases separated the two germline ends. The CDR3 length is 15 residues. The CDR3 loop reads CASSLGGDPLNTIYF. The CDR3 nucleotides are TGTGCCAGTTCTTTGGGGGGGGACCCTCTTAACACCATATATTTT.

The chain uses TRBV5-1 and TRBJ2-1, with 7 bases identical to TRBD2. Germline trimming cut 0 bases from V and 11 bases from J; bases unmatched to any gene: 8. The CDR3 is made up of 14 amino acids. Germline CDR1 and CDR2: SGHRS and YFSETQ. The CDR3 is CASSLVGGRSKQFF. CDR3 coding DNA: TGCGCCAGCAGCTTGGTGGGCGGGAGAAGTAAGCAGTTCTTC.

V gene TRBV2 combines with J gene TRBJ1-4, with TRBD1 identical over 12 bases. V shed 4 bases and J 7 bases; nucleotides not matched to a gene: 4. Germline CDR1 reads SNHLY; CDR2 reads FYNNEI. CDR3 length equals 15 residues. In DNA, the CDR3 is TGTGCCAGCAGTGGGGACAGGGGGCAGGGTGAAAAACTGTTTTTT. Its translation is CASSGDRGQGEKLFF. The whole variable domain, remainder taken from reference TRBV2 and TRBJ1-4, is EPEVTQTPSHQVTQMGQEVILRCVPISNHLYFYWYRQILGQKVEFLVSFYNNEISEKSEIFDDQFSVERPDGSNFTLKIRSTKLEDSAMYFCASSGDRGQGEKLFFGSGTQLSVL.

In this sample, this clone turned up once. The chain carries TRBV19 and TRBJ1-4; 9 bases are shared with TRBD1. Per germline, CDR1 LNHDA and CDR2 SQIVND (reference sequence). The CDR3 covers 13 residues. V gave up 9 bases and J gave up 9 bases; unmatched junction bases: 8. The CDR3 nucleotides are TGTGCCAGCAGCCGGGACAGGGCTCAAAAACTGTTTTTT. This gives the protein CASSRDRAQKLFF.

The CDR3 sequence is CASSYRDTNSYEQYF. In DNA form, the CDR3 reads TGTGCCAGCAGTTACAGGGACACCAACTCCTACGAGCAGTACTTC. V gene TRBV6-6 combines with J gene TRBJ2-5; TRBD1 is a possible D gene (6 bases). With the DNA end fitting TRBJ2-7 better, the J assignment may be wrong. The CDR3 extends over 15 amino acids. Germline V gene sequence: CDR1 MNHNY, CDR2 SVGAGI (reference sequence).

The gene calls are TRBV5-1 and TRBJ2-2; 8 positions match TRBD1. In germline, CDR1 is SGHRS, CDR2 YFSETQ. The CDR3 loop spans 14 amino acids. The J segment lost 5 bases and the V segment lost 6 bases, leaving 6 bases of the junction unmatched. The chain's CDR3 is CASTGGAGTGELFF. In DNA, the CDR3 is TGCGCCAGCACAGGGGGCGCAGGTACCGGGGAGCTGTTTTTT.

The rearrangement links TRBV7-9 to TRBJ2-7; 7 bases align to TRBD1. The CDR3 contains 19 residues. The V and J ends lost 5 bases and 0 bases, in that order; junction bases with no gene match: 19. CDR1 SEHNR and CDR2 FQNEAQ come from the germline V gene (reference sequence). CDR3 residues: CASSPTADKTGVYSYEQYF. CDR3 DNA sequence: TGTGCCAGCAGCCCTACTGCCGATAAAACAGGGGTCTACTCCTACGAGCAGTACTTC. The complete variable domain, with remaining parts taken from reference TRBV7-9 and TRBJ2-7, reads DTGVSQNPRHKITKRGQNVTFRCDPISEHNRLYWYRQTLGQGPEFLTYFQNEAQLEKSRLLSDRFSAERPKGSFSTLEIQRTEQGDSAMYLCASSPTADKTGVYSYEQYFGPGTRLTVT.

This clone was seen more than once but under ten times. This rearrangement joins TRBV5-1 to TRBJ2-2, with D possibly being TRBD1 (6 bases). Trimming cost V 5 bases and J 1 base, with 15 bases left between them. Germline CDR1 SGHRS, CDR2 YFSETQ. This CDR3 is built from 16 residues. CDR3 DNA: TGCGCCAGCAGAGGGGGATCAGGGATGAACACCGGGGAGCTGTTTTTT. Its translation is CASRGGSGMNTGELFF.

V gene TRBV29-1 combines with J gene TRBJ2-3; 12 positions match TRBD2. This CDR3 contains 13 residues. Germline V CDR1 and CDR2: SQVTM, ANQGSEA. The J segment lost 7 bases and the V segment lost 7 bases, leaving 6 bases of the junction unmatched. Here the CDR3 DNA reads TGCAGCGAGACTAGCGGGAGTTTGAATACGCAGTATTTT. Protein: CSETSGSLNTQYF.

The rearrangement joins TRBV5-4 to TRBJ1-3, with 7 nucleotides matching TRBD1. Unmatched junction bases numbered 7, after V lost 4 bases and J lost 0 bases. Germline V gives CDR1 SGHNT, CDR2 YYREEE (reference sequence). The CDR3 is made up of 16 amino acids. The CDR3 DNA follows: TGTGCCAGCAGCCCCGGACAGGCGATCTCTGGAAACACCATATATTTT. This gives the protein CASSPGQAISGNTIYF.

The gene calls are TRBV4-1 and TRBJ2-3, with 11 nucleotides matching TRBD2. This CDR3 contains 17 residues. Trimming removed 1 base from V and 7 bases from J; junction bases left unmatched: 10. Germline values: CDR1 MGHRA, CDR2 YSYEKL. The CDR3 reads CASSQGFTSGSRNTQYF. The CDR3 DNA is TGCGCCAGCAGCCAAGGCTTCACTAGCGGGAGTAGGAATACGCAGTATTTT.

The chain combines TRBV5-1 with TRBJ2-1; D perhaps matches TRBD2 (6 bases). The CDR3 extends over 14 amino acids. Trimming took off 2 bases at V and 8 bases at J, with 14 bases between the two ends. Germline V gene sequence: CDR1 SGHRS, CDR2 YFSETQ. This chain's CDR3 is CASSFLGGEDEQFF. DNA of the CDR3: TGCGCCAGCAGCTTCCTAGGAGGGGAGGATGAGCAGTTCTTC.

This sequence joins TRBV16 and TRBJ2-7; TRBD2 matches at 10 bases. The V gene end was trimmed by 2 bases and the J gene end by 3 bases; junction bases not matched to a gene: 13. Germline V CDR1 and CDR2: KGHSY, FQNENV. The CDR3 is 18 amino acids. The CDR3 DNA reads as TGTGCCAGCAGCCAAGGATTACCCGGGACTAGCGCCTTCTACGAGCAGTACTTC. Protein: CASSQGLPGTSAFYEQYF.

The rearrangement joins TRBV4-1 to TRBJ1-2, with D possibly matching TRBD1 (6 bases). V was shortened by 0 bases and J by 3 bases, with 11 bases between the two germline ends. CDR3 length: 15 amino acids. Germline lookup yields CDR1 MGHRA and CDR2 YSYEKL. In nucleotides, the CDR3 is TGCGCCAGCAGCCAAGAAGACAGGCGGCACTATGGCTACACCTTC. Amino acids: CASSQEDRRHYGYTF.

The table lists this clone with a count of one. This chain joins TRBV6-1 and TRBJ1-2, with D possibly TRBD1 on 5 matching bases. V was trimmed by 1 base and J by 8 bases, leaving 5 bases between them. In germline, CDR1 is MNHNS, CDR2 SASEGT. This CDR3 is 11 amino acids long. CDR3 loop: CASSEGGGYTF. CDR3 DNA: TGTGCCAGCAGTGAAGGGGGCGGCTACACCTTC.

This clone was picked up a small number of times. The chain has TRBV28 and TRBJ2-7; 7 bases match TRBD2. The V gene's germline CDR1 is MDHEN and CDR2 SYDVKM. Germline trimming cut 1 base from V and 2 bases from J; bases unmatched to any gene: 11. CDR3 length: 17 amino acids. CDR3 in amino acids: CASSLSLGGSGPYEQYF. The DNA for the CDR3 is TGTGCCAGCAGTTTATCCTTGGGGGGGTCGGGACCCTACGAGCAGTACTTC.

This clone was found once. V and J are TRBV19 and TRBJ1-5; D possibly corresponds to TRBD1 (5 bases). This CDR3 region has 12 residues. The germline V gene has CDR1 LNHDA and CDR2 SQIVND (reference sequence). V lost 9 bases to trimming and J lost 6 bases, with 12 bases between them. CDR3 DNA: TGTGCCAGCTCCAGGGATTTTCAGCCCCAGCATTTT. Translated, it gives CASSRDFQPQHF.

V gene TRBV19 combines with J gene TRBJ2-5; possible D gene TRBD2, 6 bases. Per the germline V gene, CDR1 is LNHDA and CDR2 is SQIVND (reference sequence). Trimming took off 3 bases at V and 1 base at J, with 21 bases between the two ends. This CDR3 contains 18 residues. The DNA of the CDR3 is TGTGCCAGTAGTATCGCTTTTAGGCGGGAAAGCCTCCAAGAGACCCAGTACTTC. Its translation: CASSIAFRRESLQETQYF.

CDR3 bases: TGTGCCAGCAGCTTAGCTCTGAGCGGGGGTTATGTTGAGCAGTTCTTC. As protein: CASSLALSGGYVEQFF. The chain has TRBV7-2 and TRBJ2-1; TRBD2 matches at 8 bases. CDR3 length: 16 amino acids. CDR1 is SGHTA, CDR2 FQGNSA, per germline. Unmatched junction bases numbered 10, after V lost 0 bases and J lost 9 bases.

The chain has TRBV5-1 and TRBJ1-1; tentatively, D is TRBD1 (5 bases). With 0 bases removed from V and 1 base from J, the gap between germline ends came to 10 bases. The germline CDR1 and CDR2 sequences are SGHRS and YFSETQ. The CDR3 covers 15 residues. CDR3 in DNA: TGCGCCAGCAGCTTGGCCCTAGGGGAGAACACTGAAGCTTTCTTT. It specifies CASSLALGENTEAFF.

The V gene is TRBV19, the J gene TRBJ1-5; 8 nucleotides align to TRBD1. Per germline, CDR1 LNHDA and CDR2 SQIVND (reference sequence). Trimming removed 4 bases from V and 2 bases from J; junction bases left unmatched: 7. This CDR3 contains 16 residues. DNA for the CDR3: TGTGCCAGTAGTACCGCAGGGGGCATCGGCAATCAGCCCCAGCATTTT. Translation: CASSTAGGIGNQPQHF.